These 15 T cell receptor beta chains were all obtained from the same sample, sequenced in a study of T cell repertoires in cytomegalovirus infection. TCRdb called the reads again in MiXCR, with one record for every CDR3 protein. The repertoire holds about 52,000 distinct CDR3 sequences, roughly a fifth seen once, with roughly 75% in the top ten. The antigens these receptors bind are not known. Specimen: CD8+ T cells from cultured PBMCs, collected from culture after CMV antigen stimulation. The receptor source for this set is a human donor in good health (CMV status not recorded). Some clones in this sample may be carry-over from other donors' samples.

The rearrangement joins TRBV9 to TRBJ2-5, with 9 bases lining up with TRBD2. From germline, CDR1 is SGDLS and CDR2 YYNGEE. Trimming removed 1 base from V and 5 bases from J; junction bases left unmatched: 9. This CDR3 contains 16 residues. CDR3: CASSVWGLASKETQYF. CDR3 nucleotides: TGTGCCAGCAGCGTATGGGGACTAGCCTCCAAGGAGACCCAGTACTTC.

This chain uses TRBV7-8 with TRBJ1-6; D unclear. V lost 5 bases and J 7 bases, leaving 6 bases between the germline ends. CDR3 length: 12 residues. The germline V gene has CDR1 SGHVS and CDR2 FQNEAQ. The CDR3 loop is CASSGWNSPLHF. CDR3 in DNA: TGTGCCAGCAGCGGGTGGAATTCACCCCTCCACTTT.

The chain has TRBV6-1 and TRBJ1-5, with TRBD1 identical over 9 bases. CDR1 is MNHNS and CDR2 is SASEGT in the germline V gene. There are 16 residues in the CDR3. Germline trimming cut 6 bases from V and 2 bases from J; bases unmatched to any gene: 8. DNA for the CDR3: TGTGCCAGCAGACACGGACAGGGGAAAGGCAATCAGCCCCAGCATTTT. Protein: CASRHGQGKGNQPQHF.

This clonotype has ten or more counts. The chain carries TRBV4-1 and TRBJ2-5; 10 positions agree with TRBD1. After removal of 3 bases from V and 0 bases from J, the junction contained 4 bases not matched to a gene. This CDR3 comprises 16 residues. Germline lookup yields CDR1 MGHRA and CDR2 YSYEKL. The CDR3 DNA is TGCGCCAGCAGCCAGGCCGGGACAGGGGACCAAGAGACCCAGTACTTC. It encodes CASSQAGTGDQETQYF.

The chain uses TRBV10-3 and TRBJ1-2, with a weak D call TRBD1 (6 bases). Germline V gene sequence: CDR1 ENHRY, CDR2 SYGVKD. The CDR3 loop spans 14 amino acids. Trimming cost V 7 bases and J 6 bases, with 18 bases left between them. CDR3 loop: CAITSITGPDGYTF. The CDR3, as DNA: TGTGCCATCACAAGTATTACAGGGCCGGATGGCTACACCTTC.

This clonotype was observed at least ten times. The chain employs TRBV12-3 or TRBV12-4 and TRBJ2-3; no definite D call. The V end was cut by 4 bases, the J end by 1 base, with 6 bases between. CDR3 length equals 13 residues. This CDR3 is CASSSTGTDTQYF. The CDR3 coding sequence is TGTGCCAGCAGTTCCACCGGCACAGATACGCAGTATTTT.

This clonotype was observed a handful of times. This chain uses TRBV7-8 with TRBJ2-1; tentatively, D is TRBD2 (6 bases). The germline V and J ends were trimmed by 1 base and 3 bases, with 16 bases remaining between them. CDR3 length equals 17 residues. The germline gives CDR1 SGHVS, CDR2 FQNEAQ. CDR3: CASSLGDGGPNYNEQFF. The CDR3 region has the DNA TGTGCCAGCAGCTTAGGCGACGGGGGTCCTAACTACAATGAGCAGTTCTTC.

The rearrangement uses TRBV27 and TRBJ1-5; 8 bases match TRBD1. The CDR3 has 16 residues. The germline CDR1 and CDR2 sequences are MNHEY and SMNVEV (reference sequence). Germline trimming cut 5 bases from V and 0 bases from J; bases unmatched to any gene: 6. The CDR3, as DNA: TGTGCCAGCAGTGGGGGACAGGCCGGTAGCAATCAGCCCCAGCATTTT. Encoded protein: CASSGGQAGSNQPQHF.

This clonotype was recorded a few times. The rearrangement links TRBV11-2 to TRBJ1-1, with a tentative D call TRBD1 (5 bases). Per germline, CDR1 SGHAT and CDR2 FQNNGV. The V and J ends lost 3 bases and 0 bases respectively, with 14 bases between them. The CDR3 totals 16 residues. CDR3 nucleotide sequence: TGTGCCAGCAGCTTCGAGCTGACAGTATTGAACACTGAAGCTTTCTTT. Translated: CASSFELTVLNTEAFF.

This clonotype was seen a few times. The chain couples TRBV12-3 or TRBV12-4 to TRBJ1-2; D is ambiguous. The CDR3 contains 13 residues. V was trimmed by 3 bases and J by 6 bases, leaving 11 bases between them. This CDR3 is CASSLNPLNGYTF. The CDR3 DNA reads TGTGCCAGCAGTTTGAACCCCTTAAATGGCTACACCTTC.

The CDR3 DNA reads as TGTGCCAGCAGCTTAGAAAATATAGGATGGGGGGCGGAAGACACTGAAGCTTTCTTT. This translates into CASSLENIGWGAEDTEAFF. V and J are TRBV7-9 and TRBJ1-1; D is possibly TRBD1 (6 bases). Looked up from germline, CDR1 is SEHNR and CDR2 is FQNEAQ (reference sequence). Trimming pared 1 base from V and 3 bases from J, leaving 24 bases between. The CDR3 is 19 amino acids.

This sequence joins TRBV27 and TRBJ1-6; D call uncertain. CDR3 size: 13 residues. The V end was cut by 4 bases, the J end by 4 bases, with 5 bases between. Germline CDR1 MNHEY, CDR2 SMNVEV (reference sequence). Here the CDR3 DNA reads TGTGCCAGCAGTTCCTATTATAATTCACCCCTCCACTTT. Translated: CASSSYYNSPLHF.

V gene TRBV7-6 combines with J gene TRBJ1-1; unclear D gene. CDR1 and CDR2 from the germline V gene are SGHVS and FNYEAQ. V gave up 8 bases and J gave up 6 bases, with 13 bases separating them. The CDR3 runs to 12 residues. The CDR3 spells CASGREEPEAFF. The CDR3 DNA sequence: TGTGCCAGCGGGCGCGAGGAGCCTGAAGCTTTCTTT.

This clonotype was recorded a few times. The genes are TRBV5-1 and TRBJ2-1; 7 nucleotides match TRBD2. Germline CDR1 SGHRS, CDR2 YFSETQ. This CDR3 comprises 14 residues. V gave up 0 bases and J gave up 7 bases; unmatched junction bases: 4. The CDR3 sequence is CASSLGTSANEQFF. CDR3 DNA: TGCGCCAGCAGCTTGGGGACTAGTGCGAATGAGCAGTTCTTC.

This clonotype was recorded a few times. This chain connects TRBV4-1 to TRBJ1-1; no definite D call. The V end was cut by 1 base, the J end by 5 bases, with 14 bases between. Germline V gene lookup returns CDR1 MGHRA and CDR2 YSYEKL. CDR3 length: 15 amino acids. The DNA of the CDR3 is TGCGCCAGCAGCCAAGGACCGGGGTTGAGGACTGAAGCTTTCTTT. Translation gives CASSQGPGLRTEAFF.